Sequencing of this TCR beta chain was carried out in a study of T cell repertoires in cytomegalovirus infection. This clonotype has more than one count but fewer than ten. Its antigen is not known. CDR3 length: 13 amino acids. Germline-derived CDR1 and CDR2 are SNHLY and FYNNEI. V was cut by 7 bases and J by 5 bases, with 14 bases left in between. Via MiXCR, TCRdb re-called the reads, giving one row per CDR3 protein. The sample contains 700,000 to 950,000 distinct CDR3 sequences, approximately 30% of which appear only once. The chain uses TRBV2 and TRBJ1-2; unclear D gene. The sample here was cultured CD8+ T cells from PBMCs, taken from culture after CMV antigen stimulation. This sequence originates from a human donor in good health (CMV status not recorded). Some clones in this sample may be carry-over from other donors' samples. Here the CDR3 DNA reads TGTGCCAGCACTCGAGAGGGCGTGTATGGCTACACCTTC. It codes for CASTREGVYGYTF.